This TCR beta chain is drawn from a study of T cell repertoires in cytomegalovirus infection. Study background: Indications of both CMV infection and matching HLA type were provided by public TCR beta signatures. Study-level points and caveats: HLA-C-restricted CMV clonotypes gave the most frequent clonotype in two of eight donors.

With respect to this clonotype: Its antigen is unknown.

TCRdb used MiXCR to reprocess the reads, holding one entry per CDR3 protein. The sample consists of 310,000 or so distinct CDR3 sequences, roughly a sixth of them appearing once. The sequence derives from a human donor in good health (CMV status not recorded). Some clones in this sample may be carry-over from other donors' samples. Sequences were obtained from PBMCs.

CDR3 nucleotide sequence: TGTGCCACCAGTGATGACAGGAAGAACACCGGGGAGCTGTTTTTT. It translates to CATSDDRKNTGELFF. The chain combines TRBV24-1 with TRBJ2-2, with a tentative D call TRBD1 (6 bases). The CDR3 spans 15 residues. The V end was cut by 3 bases, the J end by 1 base, with 8 bases between. Germline V gene data show CDR1 as KGHDR and CDR2 as SFDVKD.